The 21 T cell receptor beta chains presented below share a single source sample, sequenced in a study of early T cells in non-severe SARS-CoV-2 infection (dated by TCRdb to the early 2020s). The library was produced with 5' RACE. Sequenced on a NextSeq 500. The public sequencing data were trimmed at Q25 with fastp and processed into clonotypes with MiXCR by TCRdb, which kept only in-frame beta chains. Identical CDR3 proteins give one entry, which carries the most common genes and DNA. Recorded for this sample are about 87,000 distinct CDR3 sequences; 14% of them occurred a single time. Under 8% of the sample rests with the top ten. Material for sequencing was whole blood. The receptors shown here come from an adult who was a healthcare worker with PCR-confirmed SARS-CoV-2 infection or an uninfected control (not recorded which).

The rearrangement uses TRBV19 and TRBJ1-1; D remains ambiguous. This CDR3 contains 14 residues. In germline, CDR1 is LNHDA, CDR2 SQIVND (reference sequence). V lost 3 bases and J lost 5, with 13 bases in between. In nucleotides, the CDR3 is TGTGCCAGTAGTATGGAAGGGAGCATAACTGAAGCTTTCTTT. It yields the protein CASSMEGSITEAFF.

This clonotype was counted a few times. The V call is TRBV29-1, the J call TRBJ1-6, with 7 bases that match TRBD1. The CDR3 is 13 residues long. Germline lookup yields CDR1 SQVTM and CDR2 ANQGSEA. V gave up 7 bases and J gave up 3 bases; unmatched junction bases: 3. CDR3 nucleotide sequence: TGCAGCGCGAGGGACAGCTATAATTCACCCCTCCACTTT. Its translation: CSARDSYNSPLHF.

The chain links TRBV5-1 to TRBJ2-2; D is undetermined. Trimming left V 0 bases short and J 2 bases short, with 8 bases between. CDR1 and CDR2 (germline): SGHRS, YFSETQ. The CDR3 has 15 amino acids. The CDR3 coding sequence is TGCGCCAGCAGCTTGGGATCCATTAACACCGGGGAGCTGTTTTTT. The encoded protein is CASSLGSINTGELFF.

The table lists this clonotype with a few counts. In nucleotides, the CDR3 is TGCAGCGTCGGGACAGGGCGGACCGGGGAGCTGTTTTTT. This translates into CSVGTGRTGELFF. The chain combines TRBV29-1 with TRBJ2-2, with TRBD1 matching over 9 bases. The CDR3 contains 13 residues. CDR1 is SQVTM and CDR2 is ANQGSEA in the germline V gene. J was trimmed by 5 bases and V by 6 bases; bases with no gene match: 4.

Concerning this clonotype itself: Given a much more abundant clone one base away, this may be a read error. The chain links TRBV7-9 to TRBJ1-1; D remains unclear. Germline assignment: CDR1 SEHNR and CDR2 FQNEAQ (reference sequence). The CDR3 sequence is 13 residues long. V was pared by 3 bases and J by 4 bases, with 9 bases between. The CDR3 is CASSFMSLTEAFF. The CDR3 coding sequence is TGTGCCAGCAGCTTCATGTCACTCACTGAAGCTTTCTTT.

This clonotype was seen ten or more times. The V call is TRBV11-2, the J call TRBJ1-1; the D gene is possibly TRBD1 (6 bases). Germline CDR1 reads SGHAT; CDR2 reads FQNNGV. This CDR3 spans 13 amino acids. The germline V and J ends were trimmed by 3 bases and 11 bases, with 16 bases remaining between them. This CDR3 reads CASSFPVQGWAFF. The CDR3 bases are TGTGCCAGCAGCTTTCCCGTACAGGGTTGGGCTTTCTTT.

The sample holds a few counts of this clonotype. The V call is TRBV7-9, the J call TRBJ1-2; D may be TRBD1 (6 bases). Trimming took off 5 bases at V and 2 bases at J, with 15 bases between the two ends. Germline CDR1 and CDR2: SEHNR and FQNEAQ (reference sequence). The CDR3 extends over 15 amino acids. CDR3 sequence: CASSITGSYNYGYTF. In nucleotides, the CDR3 is TGTGCCAGCAGCATTACAGGGTCATACAACTATGGCTACACCTTC.

This clonotype was picked up a small number of times. The chain recombines TRBV28 with TRBJ1-2; D is ambiguous. Trimming cost V 5 bases and J 2 bases, with 9 bases left between them. The CDR3 covers 13 residues. CDR1 is MDHEN, CDR2 SYDVKM, per germline. CDR3 protein: CASSNDLNYGYTF. Written as DNA, the CDR3 is TGTGCCAGCAGTAACGACTTAAACTATGGCTACACCTTC.

About this clonotype: At one end, the junction sequence differs from germline, possibly due to a read error. This chain links TRBV7-9 with TRBJ2-4; 8 positions match TRBD2. This CDR3 is 15 amino acids long. Germline lookup yields CDR1 SEHNR and CDR2 FQNEAQ (reference sequence). CDR3 nucleotides: TGTGCCAGCAGCCCCCTAGCGGGTGCCAAAAACATTCAGCACTTC. This encodes CASSPLAGAKNIQHF.

This clonotype appeared a few times. The chain has TRBV5-5 and TRBJ1-1; TRBD1 might be the D (6 bases). Germline V gene data show CDR1 as SGHKS and CDR2 as YYEKEE (reference sequence). Trimming cost V 0 bases and J 0 bases, with 6 bases left between them. The CDR3 has 14 residues. The CDR3 nucleotides are TGTGCCAGCAGCTTGGGGACAGTGAACACTGAAGCTTTCTTT. It translates to CASSLGTVNTEAFF. Supplemented by reference TRBV5-5 and TRBJ1-1, the full variable domain reads DAGVTQSPTHLIKTRGQQVTLRCSPISGHKSVSWYQQVLGQGPQFIFQYYEKEERGRGNFPDRFSARQFPNYSSELNVNALLLGDSALYLCASSLGTVNTEAFFGQGTRLTVV.

There are a few counts of this clonotype. This chain links TRBV2 with TRBJ1-2; 10 positions match TRBD1. CDR1 and CDR2 (germline): SNHLY, FYNNEI. CDR3 length: 15 residues. After removal of 4 bases from V and 2 bases from J, the junction contained 4 bases not matched to a gene. CDR3 amino acids: CASSVDRGLNYGYTF. For the CDR3, the DNA is TGTGCCAGCAGTGTTGACAGGGGGCTAAACTATGGCTACACCTTC.

In its sample, this clonotype was seen a few times. This rearrangement joins TRBV20-1 to TRBJ2-2; D is unclear. The germline V gene encodes CDR1 DFQATT and CDR2 SNEGSKA (reference sequence). The CDR3 consists of 14 residues. V gave up 3 bases and J gave up 1 base, with 9 bases separating them. The CDR3 is CSASSSRNTGELFF. CDR3 coding DNA: TGCAGTGCTAGTAGTTCCAGGAACACCGGGGAGCTGTTTTTT.

A note on this clonotype: A read error may explain this, as a much larger clone is one base away. In nucleotides, the CDR3 is TGTACCAGCAGCTTAGCAGGACAGGGTTTGGGTGAGCAGTTCTTC. Its translation is CTSSLAGQGLGEQFF. The chain combines TRBV11-2 with TRBJ2-1; 8 bases are a match to TRBD1. The CDR3 consists of 15 residues. Germline V lookup: CDR1 SGHAT, CDR2 FQNNGV.

This clonotype has at least ten counts. The chain recombines TRBV18 with TRBJ1-1, with D tentatively TRBD1 (6 bases). Trimming shortened V by 0 bases and J by 4 bases, and 6 bases separated the two germline ends. This CDR3 has 13 residues. Germline assignment: CDR1 KGHSH and CDR2 LQKENI. As DNA, the CDR3 is TGTGCCAGCTCACCACCAGGGGGCACTGAAGCTTTCTTT. Protein: CASSPPGGTEAFF.

This clonotype was observed a few times. This chain uses TRBV10-3 with TRBJ1-1, with D hard to call. Per the germline V gene, CDR1 is ENHRY and CDR2 is SYGVKD. This CDR3 has 14 residues. The V end lost 0 bases, the J end lost 4 bases, and 9 bases lay between the germline ends. The CDR3: CAISESRVGTEAFF. Here the CDR3 DNA reads TGTGCCATCAGTGAGTCGAGAGTGGGCACTGAAGCTTTCTTT.

The V gene is TRBV29-1, the J gene TRBJ2-7; D uncertain. The CDR3 is made up of 12 amino acids. The germline V gene encodes CDR1 SQVTM and CDR2 ANQGSEA. V shed 4 bases and J shed 2 bases, with 9 bases lying between them. CDR3 region: CSVGTGPYEQYF. CDR3 nucleotide sequence: TGCAGCGTTGGAACTGGACCCTACGAGCAGTACTTC.

By sample fraction, this clonotype is medium-sized. This chain links TRBV5-5 with TRBJ1-2; unclear D gene. In germline, CDR1 is SGHKS, CDR2 YYEKEE (reference sequence). With 4 bases removed from V and 8 bases from J, the gap between germline ends came to 18 bases. The CDR3 runs 14 residues. CDR3 residues: CASSRWNWIGGYTF. CDR3 coding DNA: TGTGCCAGCAGCCGATGGAACTGGATTGGAGGCTACACCTTC.

The chain joins TRBV20-1 to TRBJ2-3, with D possibly matching TRBD1 (6 bases). Looked up from germline, CDR1 is DFQATT and CDR2 is SNEGSKA (reference sequence). This CDR3 spans 14 amino acids. Trimming shortened V by 2 bases and J by 4 bases, and 13 bases separated the two germline ends. CDR3 sequence (DNA): TGCAGTGCTAGAACAGGGCTTCTCGCAGATACGCAGTATTTT. As protein: CSARTGLLADTQYF.

This clonotype has a handful of counts. The chain has TRBV7-9 and TRBJ2-1; TRBD2 is a possible D gene (5 bases). Per the germline V gene, CDR1 is SEHNR and CDR2 is FQNEAQ (reference sequence). Trimming took 5 bases from V and 5 from J, leaving 13 bases between them. This CDR3 region has 14 residues. CDR3 DNA sequence: TGTGCCAGCAGCCTGAGGACTGGAAACAATGAGCAGTTCTTC. It encodes CASSLRTGNNEQFF.

The chain has TRBV15 and TRBJ1-4, with TRBD1 identical over 7 bases. The CDR3 runs to 15 residues. Germline values: CDR1 LNHNV, CDR2 YYDKDF (reference sequence). V lost 5 bases to trimming and J lost 4 bases; unmatched junction nucleotides: 7. The DNA of the CDR3 is TGTGCCACCAGCTTTCGGGACAGCTTTAATGAAAAACTGTTTTTT. Encoded protein: CATSFRDSFNEKLFF.

This clonotype has a handful of counts. The rearrangement links TRBV5-5 to TRBJ2-2; no clear D gene. The germline V gene encodes CDR1 SGHKS and CDR2 YYEKEE (reference sequence). Trimming removed 3 bases from V and 2 bases from J, with 8 bases in between. The CDR3 runs to 14 residues. CDR3 DNA: TGTGCCAGCAGCTCCAGTGAAAACACCGGGGAGCTGTTTTTT. The encoded protein is CASSSSENTGELFF. The complete variable domain, with remaining parts taken from reference TRBV5-5 and TRBJ2-2, reads DAGVTQSPTHLIKTRGQQVTLRCSPISGHKSVSWYQQVLGQGPQFIFQYYEKEERGRGNFPDRFSARQFPNYSSELNVNALLLGDSALYLCASSSSENTGELFFGEGSRLTVL.